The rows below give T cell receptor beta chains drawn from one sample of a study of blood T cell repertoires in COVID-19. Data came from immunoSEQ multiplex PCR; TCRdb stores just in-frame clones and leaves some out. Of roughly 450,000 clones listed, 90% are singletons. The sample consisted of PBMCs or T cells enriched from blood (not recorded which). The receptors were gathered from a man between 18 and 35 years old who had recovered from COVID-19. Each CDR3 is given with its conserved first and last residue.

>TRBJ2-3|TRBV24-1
CATSDYGTEYTDTQYF
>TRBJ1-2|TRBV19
CASRDGQGYGYTF
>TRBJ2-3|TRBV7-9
CASSLGAVTDTQYF
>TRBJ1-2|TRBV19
CASSIKQGIYGYTF
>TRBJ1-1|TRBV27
CASRRTQGGAEAFF
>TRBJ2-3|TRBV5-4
CASSLDGGGSRGQYF
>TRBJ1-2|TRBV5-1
CASSHPGQGIYGYTF
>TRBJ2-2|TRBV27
CASSPGQGRDTGELFF
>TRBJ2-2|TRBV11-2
CASSLDGTNTGELFF
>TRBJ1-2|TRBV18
CASSPDRDRVDGYTF
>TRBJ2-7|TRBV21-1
CASSRMGQNYEQYF
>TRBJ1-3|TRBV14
CASNRGPGNTIYF
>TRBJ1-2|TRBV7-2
CASSGDRGRGRNGYTF
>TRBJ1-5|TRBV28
CASRRGGTGNQPQHF
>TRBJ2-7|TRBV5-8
CASSSNWRQGGEQYF
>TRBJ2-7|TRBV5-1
CASSLEPGYPGYPYEQYF
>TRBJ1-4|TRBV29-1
CSVEAGSNEKLFF
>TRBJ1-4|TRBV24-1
CATSDYVRGTYNEKLFF
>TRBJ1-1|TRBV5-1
CASRAGTMNTEAFF
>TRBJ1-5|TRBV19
CASSDTGPDQPQHF
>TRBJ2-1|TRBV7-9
CASSRTGGATYNEQFF
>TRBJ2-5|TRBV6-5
CASSYSGSPRETQYF
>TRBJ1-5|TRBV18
CASSPTAVQPQHF
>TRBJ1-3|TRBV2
CASSEGGRGFTSGNTIYF
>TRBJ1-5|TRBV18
CASSPGQGNQPQHF
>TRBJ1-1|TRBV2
CASRGGQGAVWNTEAFF
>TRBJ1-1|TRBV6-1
CASSEQGRTEAFF
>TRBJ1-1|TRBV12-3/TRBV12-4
CASAQGARAFF
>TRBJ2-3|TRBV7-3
CASSIQKTSGGLTDTQYF
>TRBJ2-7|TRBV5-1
CASSLNYGGGYEQYF
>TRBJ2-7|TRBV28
CASSLNRSKYAF
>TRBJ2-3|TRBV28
CASSLNLRADTQYF
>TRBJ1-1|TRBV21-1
CASSSLDREERTEAFF
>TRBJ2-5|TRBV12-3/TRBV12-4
CASSSMEQTTQYF
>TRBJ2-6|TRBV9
CASSPQPDTGANVLTF
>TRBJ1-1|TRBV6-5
CASSKAAMNTEAFF
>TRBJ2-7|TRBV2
CASNLGTGHEQYF
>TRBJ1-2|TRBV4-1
CASSQAGFYGYTF
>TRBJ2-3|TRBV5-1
CASSSTGTGTDTQYF
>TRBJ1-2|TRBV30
CAWSVRTGSGYTF
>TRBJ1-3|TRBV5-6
CASSFTGGFLEPGNTIYF
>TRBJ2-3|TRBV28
CASSPHSTDTQYF